Each of the 3 T cell receptor beta chains below was sequenced from the same sample in a study of T cells in localized non-small cell lung cancer. The repertoire was sequenced with immunoSEQ multiplex PCR; TCRdb's copy has only in-frame clones and lacks some. This sample has around 48,000 clones; 70% to 80% occur once, and the top ten carry about a sixth. Sequenced material: peripheral blood, taken before any cancer treatment. These TCRs come from a man aged 40-75 years with stage I squamous cell lung carcinoma.

The V gene is TRBV9, the J gene TRBJ2-7; D gene unclear. The CDR3 runs to 13 residues. Per germline, CDR1 SGDLS and CDR2 YYNGEE. Trimming pared 4 bases from V and 4 bases from J, leaving 12 bases between. DNA for the CDR3: TGTGCCAGCAGCACCGAGACTGGGTACGAGCAGTACTTC. It yields the protein CASSTETGYEQYF.

This chain connects TRBV28 to TRBJ2-3; 13 nucleotides match TRBD2. The germline CDR1 and CDR2 sequences are MDHEN and SYDVKM. The trim removed 6 bases at V and 0 bases at J, leaving 6 bases unmatched. The CDR3 totals 17 residues. The chain's CDR3 is CASSFVGLAGSTDTQYF. The CDR3 nucleotides are TGTGCCAGCAGCTTTGTGGGACTAGCGGGGAGCACAGATACGCAGTATTTT.

The chain employs TRBV2 and TRBJ2-5; TRBD1 might be the D (6 bases). CDR3 length equals 12 residues. CDR1 and CDR2 (germline): SNHLY, FYNNEI. V shed 10 bases and J shed 0 bases, with 9 bases lying between them. The CDR3 nucleotides are TGTGCCACGGCAGGGGACCAAGAGACCCAGTACTTC. This gives the protein CATAGDQETQYF.